This T cell receptor (beta chain) stems from a study of OX40 agonist ivuxolimab in advanced cancers. Method: immunoSEQ multiplex PCR; TCRdb's copy keeps in-frame clones and lacks some. The sample consists of about 42,000 clones, around four fifths of them appearing once. The germline V gene has CDR1 SSHAT and CDR2 FNYEAQ (reference sequence). This CDR3 contains 12 residues. V lost 1 base and J 7 bases, leaving 5 bases between the germline ends. J is TRBJ2-1 and V is TRBV7-7; the D is unclear. The specimen was CD4+ or CD8+ T cells sorted from blood, collected in a trial of the OX40 agonist ivuxolimab. The clonotype comes from an adult with an advanced solid tumor such as melanoma, head and neck, liver or kidney cancer. This CDR3 reads CASSLDGNEQFF. Written as DNA, the CDR3 is TGTGCCAGCAGCTTAGATGGAAATGAGCAGTTCTTC.